This TCR beta chain was obtained from a study of identical twins. Study-level results: It was cross-sectional statistical analysis, not following the same donors, that the conclusions relied on.

Using its own MiXCR run on the 5' RACE reads, TCRdb lists one record per CDR3 protein. The sample has about 550,000 distinct CDR3 sequences, about a fifth seen once. The ends were cut back, 7 bases at V and 2 bases at J, with 9 bases in the middle. The CDR3 sequence is 12 residues long. Germline V gene sequence: CDR1 SQVTM, CDR2 ANQGSEA. As for this clonotype: No antigen is known for it.

These data also featured in a second study, about yellow fever vaccine responses in identical twins.

This TCR was sampled from a woman aged 18 to 35 in good health. Sequenced input: CD4+ T cells sorted from blood. V and J are TRBV29-1 and TRBJ2-1; no clear D. The CDR3 loop is CSDSFTYNEQFF. The CDR3 nucleotides read TGCAGCGACAGTTTTACCTACAATGAGCAGTTCTTC.